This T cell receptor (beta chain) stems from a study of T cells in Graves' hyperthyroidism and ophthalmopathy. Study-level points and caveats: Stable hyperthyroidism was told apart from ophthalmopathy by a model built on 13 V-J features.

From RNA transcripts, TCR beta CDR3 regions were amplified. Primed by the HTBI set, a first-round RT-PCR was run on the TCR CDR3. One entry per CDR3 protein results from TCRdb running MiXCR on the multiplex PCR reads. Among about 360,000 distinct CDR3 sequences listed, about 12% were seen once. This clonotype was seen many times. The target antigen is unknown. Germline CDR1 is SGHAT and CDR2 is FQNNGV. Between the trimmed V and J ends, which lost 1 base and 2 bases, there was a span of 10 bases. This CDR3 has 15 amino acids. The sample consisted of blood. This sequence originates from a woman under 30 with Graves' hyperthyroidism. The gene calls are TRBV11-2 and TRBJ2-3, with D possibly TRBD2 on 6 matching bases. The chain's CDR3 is CASSLAAGSTDTQYF. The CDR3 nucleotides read TGTGCCAGCAGCTTAGCGGCGGGATCCACAGATACGCAGTATTTT.